A selection of T cell receptor beta chains follows, all from one sample in a study of cytomegalovirus exposure and HLA in healthy donors. Using immunoSEQ multiplex PCR, the repertoire was profiled, and TCRdb retains in-frame clones only, with some absent. Among roughly 200,000 clones, about 80% were seen once, and the ten largest hold under 2%. Input material: PBMCs. The origin of the receptors is a man aged 25 to 40 in good health and CMV-seronegative. Each CDR3 is given with its conserved first and last residue. Fields, in order: V gene, J gene, clone size, D gene, CDR3 protein, CDR3 DNA. A D gene is named only where the DNA matches it firmly. A row's size may be missing; if present it is once, few, many or a size class.

>TRBV4-1|TRBJ2-7|NA|TRBD1
CASSQGQGAGSEQYF
TGCGCCAGCAGCCAGGGACAGGGGGCGGGGTCCGAGCAGTACTTC
>TRBV5-1|TRBJ1-1|NA|NA
CASSSRNTEAFF
TGCGCCAGCAGCTCTAGGAACACTGAAGCTTTCTTT
>TRBV27|TRBJ2-7|NA|NA
CASSLLGADDEQYF
TGTGCCAGCAGTTTATTAGGGGCTGACGACGAGCAGTACTTC
>TRBV5-1|TRBJ1-3|NA|TRBD1
CASSTGTGENTIYF
TGCGCCAGCAGCACTGGGACAGGGGAAAACACCATATATTTT
>TRBV7-9|TRBJ2-6|NA|TRBD1
CASSTTGGPSGANVLTF
TGTGCCAGCAGTACTACAGGGGGCCCCTCTGGGGCCAACGTCCTGACTTTC
>TRBV5-4|TRBJ2-5|NA|TRBD2
CASSLLLAETQYF
TGTGCCAGCAGCTTGCTACTAGCGGAGACCCAGTACTTC
>TRBV13|TRBJ1-1|NA|NA
CASSLGRENTEAFF
TGTGCCAGCAGCTTAGGCAGGGAGAACACTGAAGCTTTCTTT
>TRBV28|TRBJ2-1|NA|NA
CASSFFYEQFF
TGTGCCAGCAGTTTCTTCTATGAGCAGTTCTTC
>TRBV23-1|TRBJ2-2|NA|TRBD1
CASSQSMGQGNTGELFF
TGCGCCAGCAGTCAATCAATGGGACAGGGGAACACCGGGGAGCTGTTTTTT
>TRBV5-1|TRBJ2-7|NA|TRBD1
CASSLAQGASYEQYF
TGCGCCAGCAGCTTGGCACAGGGGGCCTCCTACGAGCAGTACTTC
>TRBV25-1|TRBJ1-1|NA|NA
CASSDLQGSTEAFF
TGTGCCAGCAGTGATCTACAGGGATCCACTGAAGCTTTCTTT
>TRBV7-8|TRBJ1-2|few|NA
CASSLMPGNNYGYTF
TGTGCCAGCAGCTTAATGCCAGGCAATAACTATGGCTACACCTTC
>TRBV19|TRBJ1-1|once|NA
CASSPTRNTEAFF
TGTGCCAGTAGCCCTACGCGAAACACTGAAGCTTTCTTT
>TRBV4-1|TRBJ2-2|NA|NA
CASSQLYNTGELFF
TGCGCCAGCAGCCAACTGTATAACACCGGGGAGCTGTTTTTT
>TRBV27|TRBJ2-2|NA|TRBD1
CASSRERTGVNTGELFF
TGTGCCAGCAGTCGGGAAAGGACAGGCGTAAACACCGGGGAGCTGTTTTTT
>TRBV6-1|TRBJ1-2|NA|NA
CASSLGEVPYGYTF
TGTGCCAGCAGCCTAGGGGAGGTCCCCTATGGCTACACCTTC
>TRBV5-8|TRBJ2-7|NA|NA
CASSLSGYEQYF
TGTGCCAGCAGCTTATCAGGATACGAGCAGTACTTC
>TRBV27|TRBJ2-1|NA|NA
CASTSRGSYNEQFF
TGTGCCAGCACCAGCAGGGGCTCCTACAATGAGCAGTTCTTC
>TRBV28|TRBJ1-6|NA|NA
CASSLSQYNSPLHF
TGTGCCAGCAGTTTATCACAGTATAATTCACCCCTCCACTTT
>TRBV7-9|TRBJ1-3|NA|NA
CASSLSPGALSPIYF
TGTGCCAGCAGCTTATCCCCAGGGGCGTTATCACCCATATATTTT
>TRBV29-1|TRBJ2-7|NA|TRBD1
CSVGRTGVYEQYF
TGCAGCGTTGGCCGGACAGGGGTCTACGAGCAGTACTTC
>TRBV9|TRBJ2-7|NA|NA
CASSVEEGGSYEQYF
TGTGCCAGCAGCGTAGAGGAGGGCGGATCCTACGAGCAGTACTTC
>TRBV6-5|TRBJ2-3|once|NA
CASSYSGIAQYF
TGTGCCAGCAGTTACTCCGGGATAGCGCAGTATTTT
>TRBV7-6|TRBJ2-7|NA|NA
CASSDRGRGTYEQYF
TGTGCCAGCAGCGATCGGGGCAGGGGAACCTACGAGCAGTACTTC
>TRBV28|TRBJ1-5|NA|TRBD1
CASSRMTGSNQPQHF
TGTGCCAGCAGTCGAATGACAGGGAGCAATCAGCCCCAGCATTTT
>TRBV9|TRBJ2-4|NA|TRBD2
CASSASGTSIDKNIQYF
TGTGCCAGCAGCGCATCCGGGACTAGCATCGACAAAAACATTCAGTACTTC
>TRBV28|TRBJ2-1|NA|NA
CASSLFVLARGGNEQFF
TGTGCCAGCAGTTTATTTGTTTTAGCGAGGGGGGGGAATGAGCAGTTCTTC
>TRBV9|TRBJ2-7|NA|TRBD2
CASSVAQAGGPYEQYF
TGTGCCAGCAGCGTAGCTCAAGCGGGAGGGCCCTACGAGCAGTACTTC
>TRBV29-1|TRBJ2-7|NA|TRBD1
CSVRDRDYSYEQYF
TGCAGCGTCAGGGACAGGGATTATTCCTACGAGCAGTACTTC
>TRBV7-9|TRBJ2-2|NA|NA
CASSFLTGELFF
TGTGCCAGCAGCTTCTTGACCGGGGAGCTGTTTTTT
>TRBV4-2|TRBJ2-1|NA|NA
CASSPSSDTLNNNEQFF
TGTGCCAGCAGCCCCTCATCTGACACACTTAATAACAATGAGCAGTTCTTC
>TRBV5-1|TRBJ2-1|NA|TRBD2
CASGPSGSSYNEQFF
TGCGCCAGCGGTCCGAGCGGGAGCTCCTACAATGAGCAGTTCTTC
>TRBV7-2|TRBJ2-7|NA|TRBD2
CASSQLAGLYEQYF
TGTGCCAGCAGCCAACTAGCGGGACTCTACGAGCAGTACTTC
>TRBV27|TRBJ2-7|once|NA
CASSLSITRFGVYEQYF
TGTGCCAGCAGTTTATCGATTACGCGGTTCGGGGTCTACGAGCAGTACTTC
>TRBV10-2|TRBJ2-1|NA|TRBD2
CASRLAGGYNEQFF
TGCGCCAGCAGACTAGCGGGAGGGTACAATGAGCAGTTCTTC
>TRBV28|TRBJ1-1|NA|NA
CASSFRVRQNTEAFF
TGTGCCAGCAGTTTCAGGGTTCGGCAGAACACTGAAGCTTTCTTT
>TRBV9|TRBJ2-7|NA|TRBD2
CASSLRLAGDEQYF
TGTGCCAGCAGCCTTCGGTTAGCGGGAGACGAGCAGTACTTC
>TRBV7-2|TRBJ1-1|NA|NA
CASSRRADTEAFF
TGTGCCAGCAGCCGCAGGGCGGACACTGAAGCTTTCTTT
>TRBV4-1|TRBJ2-7|NA|TRBD2
CASSSPASGTTYEQYF
TGCGCCAGCAGCTCCCCCGCTAGCGGGACAACCTACGAGCAGTACTTC
>TRBV7-9|TRBJ2-1|NA|NA
CASSLGSSSYNEQFF
TGTGCCAGCAGCTTAGGCTCGAGCTCCTACAATGAGCAGTTCTTC